This TCR beta chain originates from a study of Graves' ophthalmopathy and Graves' hyperthyroidism. The germline V gene has CDR1 SGHKS and CDR2 YYEKEE (reference sequence). The CDR3 has 14 amino acids. The ends were cut back, 6 bases at V and 4 bases at J, with 14 bases in the middle. Each donor who had ophthalmopathy showed moderate-to-severe activity, a CAS of ≥3, a NOSPECS of ≥4, and a duration under 3 months. The authors used Ficoll-Paque density gradient centrifugation to separate PBMCs. The input was more than 7.5 ml of fresh peripheral blood. Amplification of TCR beta CDR3 regions used RNA transcripts. After a first-round RT-PCR with HTBI primers, a second-round multiplex PCR was run. MiXCR, applied by TCRdb to the multiplex PCR reads, yields one record per CDR3 protein. The profile shows 300,000 to 350,000 distinct CDR3 sequences, roughly 15% of them singletons. This clonotype was counted at least ten times. What it binds is unknown.

Broader study findings: It was with about 71% sensitivity and about 72% specificity that the model predicted ophthalmopathy progression. Among thyroid clonotypes expanded above 0.001 frequency, most also appeared in blood.

This chain connects TRBV5-5 to TRBJ1-5; D is uncertain. The material sequenced was peripheral blood. This TCR was sampled from an adult man with Graves' ophthalmopathy. CDR3 residues: CASNPAFGNQPQHF. The CDR3 DNA reads TGTGCCAGCAACCCCGCGTTTGGAAATCAGCCCCAGCATTTT.